One T cell receptor (beta chain) is described in this entry. Its antigen is still unknown. Viral peptide pool expansion of antigen-specific CD4+ T cells preceded sequencing in the ViraFEST assay. It was after 10 days of culture that CD4+ T cells were isolated. Previously uninfected by SARS-CoV-2, the vaccine recipients also showed negative nucleocapsid antibodies. Wells each received approximately 2 million PBMC, cultured with about 10 IU/ml IL-2 and roughly 9.8 ug/ml peptides. IL-2 medium supplanted half the medium on days 3 and 7. This sample was taken from a study of vaccination effects on CD4 cells after COVID-19. TCRdb keeps only in-frame clones here, not all; method: immunoSEQ multiplex PCR. The sample has 50,000 to 65,000 clones, roughly 73% seen once. Study-wide findings and caveats: Late post-vaccination, clones induced by infection and those induced by vaccine underwent marked clonal contraction. A shortage of convalescent patients and an absence of early post-infection timepoints characterized the study.

Trimming removed 6 bases at V and 5 bases at J, with 13 bases between. Germline CDR1 is SNHLY and CDR2 is FYNNEI. CDR3 length: 14 residues. The chain employs TRBV2 and TRBJ2-2, with D unresolved. Sequences were derived from CD4+ T cells from PBMCs cultured with HCoV-OC43 spike peptides, sampled before COVID-19 vaccination. The subset denotes: HCoV-OC43 spike overlapping peptide pool stimulation. The receptor was isolated from a human donor who received a COVID-19 vaccine. CDR3 region: CASRSDITTGELFF. The CDR3 DNA follows: TGTGCCAGCAGATCCGACATCACGACCGGGGAGCTGTTTTTT.